This T cell receptor beta chain is from a study of blood T cell repertoires in COVID-19. Study details: Material from acute and convalescent COVID-19 was sourced from the United States, Italy and Spain. PBMCs, B-cell-depleted T cells, or T cells provided the cDNA or gDNA that made up the material.

The CDR3 loop spans 12 amino acids. Germline CDR1 is LNHDA and CDR2 is SQIVND (reference sequence). Trimming stripped 2 bases from V and 4 bases from J, with 3 bases between. Seattle patients were enrolled during active infection and followed longitudinally. Authors' analysis steps: Cell counts per sample came from amplifying reference gene primers. Repertoires were generated with immunoSEQ multiplex PCR, while TCRdb's copy carries only in-frame clones and drops some. That table supplies the V and J calls and clone size; D and trimming were determined from the DNA. Here the sample spans around 300,000 clones, about 87% being singletons.

Sequenced input: peripheral blood. The V and J genes are TRBV19 and TRBJ1-3; the D is unclear. The sequence came from a woman under 40 with COVID-19, enrolled during active disease. DNA for the CDR3: TGTGCCAGTAGTATACCGGGAAACACCATATATTTT. Protein sequence: CASSIPGNTIYF.